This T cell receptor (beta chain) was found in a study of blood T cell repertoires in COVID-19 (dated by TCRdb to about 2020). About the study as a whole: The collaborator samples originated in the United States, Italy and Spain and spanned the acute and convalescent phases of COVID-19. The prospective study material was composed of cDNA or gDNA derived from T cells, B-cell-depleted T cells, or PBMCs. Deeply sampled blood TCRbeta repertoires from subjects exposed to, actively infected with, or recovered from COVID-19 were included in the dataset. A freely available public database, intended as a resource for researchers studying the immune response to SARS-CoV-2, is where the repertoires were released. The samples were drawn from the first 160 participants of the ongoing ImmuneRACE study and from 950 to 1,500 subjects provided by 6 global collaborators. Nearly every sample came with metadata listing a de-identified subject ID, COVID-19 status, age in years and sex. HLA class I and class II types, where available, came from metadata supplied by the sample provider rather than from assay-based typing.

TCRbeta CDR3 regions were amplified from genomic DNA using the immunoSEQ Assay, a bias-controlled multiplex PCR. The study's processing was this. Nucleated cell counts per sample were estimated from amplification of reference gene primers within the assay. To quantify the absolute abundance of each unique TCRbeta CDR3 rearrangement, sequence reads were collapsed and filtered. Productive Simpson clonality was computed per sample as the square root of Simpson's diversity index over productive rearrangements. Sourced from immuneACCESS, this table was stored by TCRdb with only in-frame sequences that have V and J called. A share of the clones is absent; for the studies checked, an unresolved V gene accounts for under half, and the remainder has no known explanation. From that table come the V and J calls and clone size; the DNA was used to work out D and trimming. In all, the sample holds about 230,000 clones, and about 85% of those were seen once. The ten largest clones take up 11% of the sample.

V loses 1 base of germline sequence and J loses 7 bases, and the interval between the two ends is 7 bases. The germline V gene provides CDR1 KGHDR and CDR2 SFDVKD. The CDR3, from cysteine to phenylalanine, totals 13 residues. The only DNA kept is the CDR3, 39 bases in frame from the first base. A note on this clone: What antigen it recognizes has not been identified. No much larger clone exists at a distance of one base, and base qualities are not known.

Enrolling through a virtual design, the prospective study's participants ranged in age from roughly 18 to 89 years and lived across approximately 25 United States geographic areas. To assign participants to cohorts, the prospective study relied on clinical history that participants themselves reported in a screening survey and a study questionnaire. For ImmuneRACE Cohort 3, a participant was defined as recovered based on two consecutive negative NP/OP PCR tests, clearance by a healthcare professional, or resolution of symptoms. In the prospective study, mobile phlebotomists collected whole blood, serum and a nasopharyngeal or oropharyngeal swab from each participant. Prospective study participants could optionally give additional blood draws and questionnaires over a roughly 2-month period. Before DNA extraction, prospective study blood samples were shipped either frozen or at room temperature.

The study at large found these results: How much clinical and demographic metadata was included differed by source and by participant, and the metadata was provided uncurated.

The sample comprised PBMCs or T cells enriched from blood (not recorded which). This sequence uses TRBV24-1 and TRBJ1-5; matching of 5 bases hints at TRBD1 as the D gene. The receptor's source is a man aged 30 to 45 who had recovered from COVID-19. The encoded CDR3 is CATSDFTGQPQHF. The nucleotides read TGTGCCACCAGTGATTTTACAGGACAGCCCCAGCATTTT.